This entry concerns a single T cell receptor beta chain. This record comes from a study of blood T cell repertoires in COVID-19. TCRdb's table, derived via immunoSEQ multiplex PCR, lists solely in-frame clones and lacks some. The data hold about 240,000 clones, with 83% observed a single time. Germline V gives CDR1 SGHDT, CDR2 YYEEEE. V lost 0 bases and J 8 bases, leaving 6 bases between the germline ends. The CDR3 sequence is 12 residues long. This clonotype originated in a woman in her 40s who had been exposed to COVID-19. Input material: PBMCs or T cells enriched from blood (not recorded which). This chain links TRBV5-6 with TRBJ2-1, with a weak D call TRBD1 (5 bases). DNA for the CDR3: TGTGCCAGCAGCTTGGGGGGCTATGAGCAGTTCTTC. This encodes CASSLGGYEQFF.